A selection of T cell receptor beta chains follows, all from one sample in a study of Graves' ophthalmopathy and Graves' hyperthyroidism. From the multiplex PCR reads, TCRdb called clonotypes with MiXCR, one entry per CDR3 protein. The table lists around 600,000 distinct CDR3 sequences, about 41% of them singletons. Sequencing was done on a sample of peripheral blood. Receptor source: an adult man with Graves' ophthalmopathy. Both conserved end residues are trimmed from each CDR3. Fields, in order: V gene, D gene, CDR3 protein. D genes are given only for firm matches.

TRBV10-3 | . | ASALYNANTGELF
TRBV19 | . | ASSIEGEIYEQY
TRBV9 | . | ASSVGPGGNVLT
TRBV9 | . | ASSVGRTEAF
TRBV20-1 | . | SAPPLPQQETQY
TRBV2 | . | ASRVNGDYGYT
TRBV5-1 | . | ASSMVGNGELF
TRBV10-3 | . | ASSHGGQY
TRBV19 | . | ASSTYRSNQPQH
TRBV7-2 | TRBD1 | ASSLAGQGLTDTQY
TRBV2 | . | ASSGSHETQY
TRBV9 | . | ASSVGGGNNEKLF
TRBV7-9 | TRBD1 | ASVDVPGQQNEKLF
TRBV20-1 | . | SASRDSAQPQH
TRBV10-3 | . | AISESQGGETQY
TRBV5-5 | . | ASSPGRGPEQY
TRBV2 | TRBD2 | ASSEGEGRDTQY
TRBV7-8 | . | ASSFGAVPSYEQY
TRBV9 | TRBD2 | ASSVASGSNTGELF
TRBV4-1 | . | ASSQGAAYSNQPQH
TRBV6-6 | . | ASSAAAGTGELF
TRBV19 | . | ATSLGAAF
TRBV7-9 | . | ASSLDGRNQPQH
TRBV20-1 | . | SASLGTGRISNQPQH
TRBV5-1 | . | ASSLGTREAQY
TRBV29-1 | TRBD1 | SVAGGTGEAF